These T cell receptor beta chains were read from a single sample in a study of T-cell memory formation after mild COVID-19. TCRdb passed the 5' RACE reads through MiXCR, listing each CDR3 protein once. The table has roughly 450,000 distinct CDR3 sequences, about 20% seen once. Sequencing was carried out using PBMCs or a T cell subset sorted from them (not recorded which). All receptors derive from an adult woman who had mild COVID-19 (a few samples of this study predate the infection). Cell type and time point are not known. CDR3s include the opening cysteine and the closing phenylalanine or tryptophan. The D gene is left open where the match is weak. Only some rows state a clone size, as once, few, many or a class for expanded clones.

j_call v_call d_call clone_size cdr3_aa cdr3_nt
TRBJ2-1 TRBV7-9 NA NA CACSLSVYSYNEQFF TGTGCCTGCAGCTTATCCGTCTACTCCTACAATGAGCAGTTCTTC
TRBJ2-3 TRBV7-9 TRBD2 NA CASSLALASGSLDTQYF TGTGCCAGCAGCTTAGCGCTCGCTAGCGGGAGTTTAGATACGCAGTATTTT
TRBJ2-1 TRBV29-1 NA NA CSVDSTNYNEQFF TGCAGCGTTGACAGCACGAATTACAATGAGCAGTTCTTC
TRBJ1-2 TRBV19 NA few CASSIGTPSPTYGYTF TGTGCCAGTAGTATCGGGACACCATCCCCTACTTATGGCTACACCTTC
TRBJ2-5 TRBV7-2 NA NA CASSKVGRRETQYF TGTGCCAGCAGCAAGGTCGGGAGAAGGGAGACCCAGTACTTC
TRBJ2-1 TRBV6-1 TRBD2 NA CASRLAGLAGVNEQFF TGTGCCAGCAGATTAGCCGGACTAGCGGGAGTCAATGAGCAGTTCTTC
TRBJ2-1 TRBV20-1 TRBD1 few CSARVQGADNEQFF TGCAGTGCTAGAGTGCAGGGGGCCGACAATGAGCAGTTCTTC
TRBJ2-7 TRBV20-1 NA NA CSVEGGTGILRDEQYF TGCAGTGTTGAGGGAGGGACAGGTATCCTGAGAGACGAGCAGTACTTC
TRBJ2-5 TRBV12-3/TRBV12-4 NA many CASMDPLGGAALETQYF TGTGCCAGCATGGACCCTTTGGGGGGAGCGGCGTTGGAGACCCAGTACTTC
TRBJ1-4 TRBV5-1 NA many CASSLGHGSEKLFF TGCGCCAGCAGCTTGGGGCATGGCTCTGAAAAACTGTTTTTT
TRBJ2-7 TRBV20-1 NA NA CSASWGHEQYF TGCAGTGCTAGCTGGGGGCACGAGCAGTACTTC
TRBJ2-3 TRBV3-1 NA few CASSQALGLMDTQYF TGTGCCAGCAGCCAAGCCCTGGGGCTGATGGATACGCAGTATTTT
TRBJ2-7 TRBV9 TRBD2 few CASSVGLAGGPDFEQYF TGTGCCAGCAGCGTAGGACTAGCGGGAGGGCCTGACTTCGAGCAGTACTTC
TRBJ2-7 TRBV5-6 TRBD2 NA CASSWGGSSYEQYF TGTGCCAGCAGTTGGGGCGGGAGCTCCTACGAGCAGTACTTC
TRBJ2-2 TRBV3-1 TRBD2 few CASSRASGGADTGELFF TGTGCCAGCAGCCGAGCTAGCGGGGGGGCCGACACCGGGGAGCTGTTTTTT
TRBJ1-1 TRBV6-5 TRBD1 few CASSYSRTGGTEAFF TGTGCCAGCAGTTACTCGAGAACAGGGGGCACTGAAGCTTTCTTT
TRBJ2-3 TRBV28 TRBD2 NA CASSRSGRPDTQYF TGTGCCAGCAGTAGGAGCGGGAGGCCAGATACGCAGTATTTT
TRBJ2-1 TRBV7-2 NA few CASSSVYNEQFF TGTGCCAGCAGTTCCGTCTACAATGAGCAGTTCTTC
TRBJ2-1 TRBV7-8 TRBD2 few CASSFPAGAAYNEQFF TGTGCCAGCAGCTTTCCGGCGGGAGCGGCCTACAATGAGCAGTTCTTC
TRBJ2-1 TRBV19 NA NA CASSIGFSTYNEQFF TGTGCCAGTAGTATAGGCTTTTCCACCTACAATGAGCAGTTCTTC
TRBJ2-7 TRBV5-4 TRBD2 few CASSPRTSGSRYEQYF TGTGCCAGCAGCCCCAGGACTAGCGGGAGCAGATACGAGCAGTACTTC
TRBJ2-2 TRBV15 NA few CATGSTGELFF TGTGCCACCGGCTCCACCGGGGAGCTGTTTTTT
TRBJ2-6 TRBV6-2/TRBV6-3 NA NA CASSQRVDGANVLTF TGTGCCAGCAGCCAGCGGGTTGATGGGGCCAACGTCCTGACTTTC
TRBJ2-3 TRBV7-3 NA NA CASSILGNEGTDTQYF TGTGCCAGCAGCATACTGGGGAACGAGGGCACAGATACGCAGTATTTT
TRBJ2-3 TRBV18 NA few CASSRERSADTQYF TGTGCCAGCTCACGCGAGAGAAGCGCAGATACGCAGTATTTT
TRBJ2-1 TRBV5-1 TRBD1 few CASSWTGDPVYNEQFF TGCGCCAGCAGCTGGACAGGGGACCCTGTATACAATGAGCAGTTCTTC
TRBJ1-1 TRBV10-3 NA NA CAISDGGRGDAEAFF TGTGCCATCAGTGACGGGGGTAGGGGGGACGCTGAAGCTTTCTTT
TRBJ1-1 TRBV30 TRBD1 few CAWSVFSTGRTEAFF TGTGCCTGGAGTGTGTTTTCGACAGGGCGGACTGAAGCTTTCTTT
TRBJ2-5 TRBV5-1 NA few CASSLEGQQETQYF TGCGCCAGCAGCTTGGAAGGACAACAAGAGACCCAGTACTTC
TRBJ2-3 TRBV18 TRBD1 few CASSPTGVDTQYF TGTGCCAGCTCACCCACAGGGGTTGATACGCAGTATTTT
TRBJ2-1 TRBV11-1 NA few CASSLGWGNNEQFF TGTGCCAGCAGCCTCGGGTGGGGGAACAATGAGCAGTTCTTC
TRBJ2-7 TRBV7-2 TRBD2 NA CASSLSGRYEQYF TGTGCCAGCAGCTTGAGCGGGAGGTACGAGCAGTACTTC
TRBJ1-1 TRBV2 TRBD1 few CASRPDRDEAFF TGTGCCAGCAGGCCCGACAGGGATGAAGCTTTCTTT
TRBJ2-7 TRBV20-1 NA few CSAWDTGEREQYF TGCAGTGCGTGGGACACGGGGGAACGGGAGCAGTACTTC
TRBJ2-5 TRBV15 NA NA CATSRGGVSGSETQYF TGTGCCACCAGCAGGGGGGGAGTGTCGGGTTCAGAGACCCAGTACTTC
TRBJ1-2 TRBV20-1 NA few CSARDPRGTDGYTF TGCAGTGCTAGAGATCCAAGGGGCACGGATGGCTACACCTTC
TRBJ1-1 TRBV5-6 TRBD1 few CASRQAGGSAEAFF TGTGCCAGCAGGCAGGCAGGGGGAAGCGCTGAAGCTTTCTTT
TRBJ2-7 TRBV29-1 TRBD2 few CSVEENGAGLDEQYF TGCAGCGTTGAAGAAAACGGAGCGGGATTGGACGAGCAGTACTTC
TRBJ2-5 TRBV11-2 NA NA CASSSLGAGEGETQYF TGTGCCAGCAGCTCCTTAGGGGCAGGAGAAGGAGAGACCCAGTACTTC
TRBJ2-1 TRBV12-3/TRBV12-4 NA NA CASSLLRQFGTNEQFF TGTGCCAGCAGTTTACTACGACAGTTCGGAACCAATGAGCAGTTCTTC
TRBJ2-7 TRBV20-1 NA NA CSARAPPSWYTSYEQYF TGCAGTGCTAGAGCTCCCCCTAGCTGGTATACCTCCTACGAGCAGTACTTC
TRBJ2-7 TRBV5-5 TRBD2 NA CASSLGGAGFYEQYF TGTGCCAGCAGCCTGGGAGGGGCTGGGTTCTACGAGCAGTACTTC
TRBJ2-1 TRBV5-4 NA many CASSEGGVTYNEQFF TGTGCCAGCAGCGAAGGCGGGGTTACCTACAATGAGCAGTTCTTC
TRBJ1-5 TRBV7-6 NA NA CASGRDLNQPQHF TGTGCCAGCGGGCGGGACCTCAATCAGCCCCAGCATTTT
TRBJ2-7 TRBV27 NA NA CASSLAAGGLREQYF TGTGCCAGCAGTTTAGCGGCAGGCGGTCTACGAGAGCAGTACTTC
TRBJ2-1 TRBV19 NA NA CASSGTHTYNEQFF TGTGCCAGTAGTGGGACTCACACCTACAATGAGCAGTTCTTC
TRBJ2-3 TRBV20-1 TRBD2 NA CSARVRGGRTDTQYF TGCAGTGCTAGGGTGCGGGGGGGCAGGACAGATACGCAGTATTTT